This TCR beta chain was captured by sequencing in a study of CD8+ T cells in alopecia areata (dated by TCRdb to the late 2010s). General notes on the study: The treated patients took part in an open-label pilot trial in which moderate-to-severe alopecia areata was treated with oral tofacitinib at 5 to 10 mg twice daily. Patients stayed on tofacitinib for 6 to 18 months and then had 6 months of follow-up off drug so that delayed response and recurrence could be assessed. The SALT score, which quantifies the percentage of affected scalp surface area, was used to measure disease severity in treated patients. In both human patients and the C3H/HeJ mouse model, the study applied high-throughput TCRbeta sequencing to look at T cell clonal expansion in alopecia areata. In humans, TCRbeta sequencing was performed on scalp tissue and on sorted CD4+ and CD8+ peripheral blood T cells from healthy controls and from patients with patchy or totalis/universalis alopecia areata. Patients on tofacitinib were biopsied at baseline and after 4 and 24 weeks of treatment, and several of the patients also had a later scalp biopsy. Scalp clonality was compared across normal scalp (n=4), patchy alopecia areata scalp (n=8), and alopecia totalis/universalis scalp (n=8). RNA came from the PAXgene miRNA kit for fixed scalp, the miRNeasy kit for PBMCs, and the RNeasy kit for mouse skin. TCRbeta CDR3 regions were amplified by immunoSEQ multiplex PCR with 35 Vbeta forward and 13 Jbeta reverse primers. What the work shows at the level of the full study, not this receptor alone: Shared TCR sequences between patients were less evident than in mice, which may be partly attributable to HLA diversity in the patient population. Because the treated cohort was small and included a single nonresponder, larger studies are needed to assess links between baseline CD8+ expansion and response. Unlike mouse skin, which is dominated by gammadelta T cells, normal human skin has resident alphabeta T cells that are also sequenced, and this complicates analysis of the scalp TCR repertoire. Scalp clonality and the number of expanded CD8+ clones among the top 100 scalp clones were significantly decreased by tofacitinib. During tofacitinib treatment, many expanded lesional clones remained in scalp and blood, and this persistence may partly explain relapse after treatment is stopped. Higher clonality and more expanded CD8+ clones were observed in lesional scalp than in normal scalp, particularly in alopecia totalis/universalis, a finding suggestive of antigenic drive.

CDR1 and CDR2, looked up from the germline V gene, are SQVTM and ANQGSEA. V gives up 4 bases and J gives up 3 bases, and the segment between their germline ends measures 7 bases. The CDR3 numbers 12 residues from cysteine through phenylalanine. The kept DNA is CDR3 alone, 36 bases in frame from the first base. This sample's treatment or condition label indicates: oral pan-JAK inhibitor, 5-10 mg twice daily. Lesional scalp punch biopsies and peripheral blood were obtained from alopecia areata patients. After PBMCs were isolated by density centrifugation and stained for CD3, CD4 and CD8, a FACSAria was used to sort CD4+ and CD8+ T cells. To note about this clone: Its antigen is unknown. Per-nucleotide qualities are absent, and no much larger clonotype sits a single base away. The identical CDR3 is also encoded by other nucleotide sequences in the sample.

The library was made by the immunoSEQ multiplex PCR assay. RNA was extracted from all samples and reverse transcribed into cDNA, which served as template for TCR sequencing. First-strand cDNA was synthesized with SuperScript III using a 2:1 mix of oligo-dT and random hexamers. A synthetic immune receptor repertoire was used to assess amplification bias, and residual bias was removed computationally. For the original study's pipeline: Raw reads were preprocessed for error removal, and CDR3 was defined according to IMGT conventions as running from the conserved cysteine to phenylalanine. Clonality was calculated as 1 minus Shannon entropy normalized by log2 of the number of productive unique TCRs. Whether each scalp clone was CD4 or CD8 was inferred by checking scalp TCRbeta sequences against the CD4 and CD8 repertoires from sorted blood. The table comes from immuneACCESS by way of TCRdb, which keeps in-frame sequences with V and J called. Part of the clones is missing from these tables; in studies checked, under half for an unresolved V gene and the rest for unknown reasons. The V and J calls and clone size come from that table; D and trimming were worked out from the DNA. For this sample there are around 300,000 clones; roughly 60% appear just once. The leading ten clones occupy 0.8% to 1% of the sample.

The rearrangement combines TRBV29-1 with TRBJ1-5; no D gene call is confident. The specimen was CD4+ T cells sorted from blood, collected between weeks 51 and 52, from a patient treated with tofacitinib. The receptor was isolated from a human donor with alopecia areata. CDR3 reads: CSVGGVNQPQHF. The DNA sequence reads TGCAGCGTTGGTGGTGTCAATCAGCCCCAGCATTTT.